This is a list of T cell receptor beta chains from one sample in a study of T cell responses to AZD1222 COVID-19 vaccine. Produced via immunoSEQ multiplex PCR; TCRdb's table is partial and in-frame only. The sample gives 80,000 to 100,000 clones, around 85% of which show up once; 9% to 13% is in the top ten. The source was peripheral blood, collected 28 days after the second AZD1222 dose. These receptors were taken from an adult who received the AZD1222 COVID-19 vaccine. Both conserved end residues are part of each CDR3. A D gene is named only where the DNA matches it firmly. Clone size is shown for a subset of rows, as once, few, many or a class of expanded clone.

D	V	J	size	length	DNA	CDR3
.	TRBV12-3/TRBV12-4	TRBJ1-5	.	12	TGTGCCAGCAGTGGTCGAGGTCAGCCCCAGCATTTT	CASSGRGQPQHF
TRBD2	TRBV9	TRBJ2-1	.	17	TGTGCCAGCAGCCCGAGGGGACTAGCGGGAGAAAGTGGTGAGCAGTTCTTC	CASSPRGLAGESGEQFF
.	TRBV9	TRBJ2-5	.	13	TGTGCCAGCAGCCGGAGGGAGCGAGAGACCCAGTACTTC	CASSRRERETQYF
.	TRBV6-5	TRBJ1-1	.	15	TGTGCCAGCAGTTACTATGGGATCACGAACACTGAAGCTTTCTTT	CASSYYGITNTEAFF
.	TRBV6-2/TRBV6-3	TRBJ1-6	.	13	TGTGCCAGCAGCCGATCGGGGGATTCACCCCTCCACTTT	CASSRSGDSPLHF
.	TRBV7-8	TRBJ1-2	.	13	TGTGCCAGCAGCTCTACGGACTACTATGGCTACACCTTC	CASSSTDYYGYTF
TRBD1	TRBV7-3	TRBJ2-6	.	18	TGTGCCAGCAGCGGGGGGACAGGAGGGATCTCTGGGGCCAACGTCCTGACTTTC	CASSGGTGGISGANVLTF
.	TRBV24-1	TRBJ1-5	.	12	TGTGCCACCAGTGATTTGGACGAGCCCCAGCATTTT	CATSDLDEPQHF
.	TRBV5-6	TRBJ2-1	.	11	TGTGCCAGCAGCTTGGCCAGCGAGCAGTTCTTC	CASSLASEQFF
TRBD1	TRBV7-9	TRBJ2-7	.	15	TGTGCCAGCAGCTTAGCGACAGGGCCCTTTTACGAGCAGTACTTC	CASSLATGPFYEQYF
TRBD2	TRBV27	TRBJ2-2	.	15	TGTGCCAGCCGACTAGCGGGTCTCCCCACCGGGGAGCTGTTTTTT	CASRLAGLPTGELFF
.	TRBV10-3	TRBJ2-3	.	15	TGTGCCATCAGTGAGGACTCCACTAGCACAGATACGCAGTATTTT	CAISEDSTSTDTQYF
TRBD2	TRBV4-2	TRBJ2-7	.	18	TGTGCCAGCAGCCAAGATGGTGGTAGCGGGTCTACGTCCTACGAGCAGTACTTC	CASSQDGGSGSTSYEQYF
.	TRBV3-1/TRBV3-2	TRBJ2-3	.	17	TGTGCCAGCAGCCAAGGGACTACAGCCTCTAGCACAGATACGCAGTATTTT	CASSQGTTASSTDTQYF
.	TRBV28	TRBJ1-4	.	15	TGTGCCAGCAGTCCCCCCGGGACGGGGAATGAAAAACTGTTTTTT	CASSPPGTGNEKLFF
TRBD1	TRBV6-6	TRBJ2-7	.	14	TGTGCCAGCAGCCATCAGACAGGGTTCCACGAGCAGTACTTC	CASSHQTGFHEQYF
.	TRBV5-1	TRBJ2-3	.	13	TGCGCCAGCAGCTTGGCCCAAGTAGATACGCAGTATTTT	CASSLAQVDTQYF
TRBD2	TRBV13	TRBJ2-7	.	17	TGTGCCAGCAGCTTAGCCCAGGGACTAGCGTTGACCTACGAGCAGTACTTC	CASSLAQGLALTYEQYF
.	TRBV5-4	TRBJ1-2	.	14	TGTGCCAGCAGCGGTCCGGGACGCCGCTATGGCTACACCTTC	CASSGPGRRYGYTF
TRBD2	TRBV11-2	TRBJ2-2	.	17	TGTGCCAGCAGCCGAAGACTAGCGGGAGCGAACACCGGGGAGCTGTTTTTT	CASSRRLAGANTGELFF
TRBD2	TRBV19	TRBJ2-2	.	16	TGTGCCAGTAGTTTACAGCTAGCGGGTCGCACCGGGGAGCTGTTTTTT	CASSLQLAGRTGELFF
TRBD2	TRBV4-3	TRBJ2-7	.	16	TGCGCCAGCAGCCGGTCGCTAGCGGGATCGGCCTACGAGCAGTACTTC	CASSRSLAGSAYEQYF
TRBD1	TRBV30	TRBJ2-1	.	13	TGTGCCTGGAGTGTACCAGGGGGTAATGAGCAGTTCTTC	CAWSVPGGNEQFF
TRBD2	TRBV28	TRBJ2-5	.	18	TGTGCCAGCAGTTTATGGACTAGCGGAGGCGTCCAAGAGGAGACCCAGTACTTC	CASSLWTSGGVQEETQYF
TRBD1	TRBV6-5	TRBJ1-4	.	14	TGTGCCAGCATGCGGGGACAGGGAAATGAAAAACTGTTTTTT	CASMRGQGNEKLFF
TRBD2	TRBV7-3	TRBJ2-1	.	17	TGTGCCAGCAGCACCAAAGGTAGCGGGAGGGCCGCGGATGAGCAGTTCTTC	CASSTKGSGRAADEQFF
TRBD2	TRBV7-2	TRBJ2-3	.	15	TGTGCCAGCAGCCCGACCAGCGGGAACTGGGATACGCAGTATTTT	CASSPTSGNWDTQYF
.	TRBV7-8	TRBJ1-5	.	13	TGTGCCAGCAGCCGGGGGGACGGGCAGCCCCAGCATTTT	CASSRGDGQPQHF
TRBD1	TRBV19	TRBJ1-2	.	15	TGTGCCAGTAGTATAGAACCCAGGGGGTTCTATGGCTACACCTTC	CASSIEPRGFYGYTF
TRBD1	TRBV4-3	TRBJ2-1	.	19	TGCGCCAGCAGCCAAGTCCCAGCCAAAGGGACAGGGGCCTACAATGAGCAGTTCTTC	CASSQVPAKGTGAYNEQFF
TRBD1	TRBV18	TRBJ1-2	.	18	TGTGCCAGCTCACCGATACAATCCTCGGACAGGGGAAACTATGGCTACACCTTC	CASSPIQSSDRGNYGYTF
.	TRBV5-1	TRBJ2-7	.	13	TGCGCCAGCGCCTGGGAGGTCCACTACGAGCAGTACTTC	CASAWEVHYEQYF
.	TRBV10-3	TRBJ2-4	once	15	TGTGCCATCAGTGAGTCGTTGGGGGGTACGGACATTCAGTACTTC	CAISESLGGTDIQYF
.	TRBV3-1/TRBV3-2	TRBJ1-5	.	13	TGTGCCAGCAGCCAAAGCAGGGAGAGTCCCCAGCATTTT	CASSQSRESPQHF
TRBD2	TRBV9	TRBJ2-1	.	16	TGTGCCAGCAGCGCCCCGGGACTAGCGATGTACAATGAGCAGTTCTTC	CASSAPGLAMYNEQFF
TRBD1	TRBV13	TRBJ1-5	.	15	TGTGCCAGCAGCCTTGGGACAGGAGAAGATCAGCCCCAGCATTTT	CASSLGTGEDQPQHF
.	TRBV28	TRBJ2-7	.	13	TGTGCCAGCAGTTCGGGTAGTCCCTACGAGCAGTACTTC	CASSSGSPYEQYF
.	TRBV6-2/TRBV6-3	TRBJ1-2	.	14	TGTGCCAGCAGTTACTCGGCTGGGGGGCAAGGCTACACCTTC	CASSYSAGGQGYTF
.	TRBV5-4	TRBJ2-3	.	13	TGTGCCAGCAGCTGGGAGGACTCGGATACGCAGTATTTT	CASSWEDSDTQYF
TRBD2	TRBV4-2	TRBJ2-1	.	16	TGTGCCAGCAGCCAAGAACTAGCGGGGGGGCGGAACGAGCAGTTCTTC	CASSQELAGGRNEQFF
.	TRBV18	TRBJ1-1	.	14	TGTGCCAGCTCACCACCGGAGGGGAACACTGAAGCTTTCTTT	CASSPPEGNTEAFF
TRBD2	TRBV4-3	TRBJ2-7	.	15	TGCGCCAGCAGCCTAGGACTAGCGGGCTCCTACGAGCAGTACTTC	CASSLGLAGSYEQYF
TRBD1	TRBV7-2	TRBJ2-7	.	17	TGTGCCAGCAGCTTAGCTGCCGGGACAGTACTCCCCTACGAGCAGTACTTC	CASSLAAGTVLPYEQYF